This TCR beta chain was captured in a study (dated by TCRdb to the late 2010s). In the study overall: The study used sequence and structural analyses to characterize human CD8+ TCR repertoires recognizing immunodominant viral antigens.

The cysteine opens and the phenylalanine closes a CDR3 of 12 amino acids. Only the CDR3 DNA stays, 36 bases, in frame from base 1. The germline V gene gives CDR1 as MDHEN and CDR2 as SYDVKM. Data came from an Illumina HiSeq 2500. TCRdb reprocessed the public reads (quality trimming at Q25 with fastp, clone calling with MiXCR) and kept in-frame beta chains. Each CDR3 protein gets just one entry, which takes the most common genes and DNA from the rows behind it. The table for this sample lists about 1,800 distinct CDR3 sequences; about a quarter of them were counted only once. The leading ten clones occupy about 5.6% of the sample. Remarks on this clonotype: This receptor's antigen is unknown. At one end the junction does not follow the germline gene, possibly because of a read error.

The study at large found these results: CD8+ TCR repertoires specific to different immunodominant viral antigens were reported to be distinct from each other and highly diverse.

The TCR comes from a female donor. The sequenced sample was CD8+ T cells (not recorded whether cultured). Recombination connected TRBV28 to TRBJ2-7; TRBD2 is perhaps the D gene, given 6 matching bases. The nucleotide sequence reads TGTGCCAGCAGTTTCGGGGGTTACGAGCAATGCTTC. Its translation reads: CASSFGGYEQCF.